A single sample gave rise to the 26 T cell receptor beta chains below, sequenced in a study of blood T cell repertoires in COVID-19. The method was immunoSEQ multiplex PCR; TCRdb's version includes in-frame clones alone and lacks a portion of them. The table has around 200,000 clones, approximately 87% seen once. What was sequenced was peripheral blood. These receptor sequences come from a woman aged 18-29 years who had recovered from COVID-19.

This clone was seen just once. The chain combines TRBV7-9 with TRBJ1-6; D is unclear. The CDR3 runs 12 residues. V lost 5 bases, J lost 7 bases, and 6 bases lay in between. Germline CDR1 SEHNR, CDR2 FQNEAQ (reference sequence). The CDR3 region has the DNA TGTGCCAGCAGCGAACAAAATTCACCCCTCCACTTT. This encodes CASSEQNSPLHF.

The genes are TRBV14 and TRBJ2-6, with TRBD2 identical over 7 bases. The CDR3 consists of 16 residues. The germline CDR1 and CDR2 sequences are SGHDN and FVKESK. The V and J ends lost 1 base and 0 bases, in that order; junction bases with no gene match: 0. CDR3 sequence (DNA): TGTGCCAGCAGCCAAGGGACTAGCTCTGGGGCCAACGTCCTGACTTTC. Its translation is CASSQGTSSGANVLTF. Full variable domain (missing parts from reference TRBV14 and TRBJ2-6): EAGVTQFPSHSVIEKGQTVTLRCDPISGHDNLYWYRRVMGKEIKFLLHFVKESKQDESGMPNNRFLAERTGGTYSTLKVQPAELEDSGVYFCASSQGTSSGANVLTFGAGSRLTVL.

This chain connects TRBV5-1 to TRBJ2-5, with 9 bases aligning to TRBD1. This CDR3 contains 14 residues. The V gene's germline CDR1 is SGHRS and CDR2 YFSETQ. J gave up 5 bases and V 4 bases, and 6 bases lay outside the gene matches. The CDR3 spells CASSLQGAGETQYF. For the CDR3, the DNA is TGCGCCAGCAGCCTACAGGGGGCCGGGGAGACCCAGTACTTC. Together with reference TRBV5-1 and TRBJ2-5, the CDR3 gives the full variable domain: KAGVTQTPRYLIKTRGQQVTLSCSPISGHRSVSWYQQTPGQGLQFLFEYFSETQRNKGNFPGRFSGRQFSNSRSEMNVSTLELGDSALYLCASSLQGAGETQYFGPGTRLLVL.

V and J are TRBV18 and TRBJ2-5; weak D call: TRBD1 (5 bases). Germline V CDR1 and CDR2: KGHSH, LQKENI. V was clipped by 3 bases and J by 2 bases, with 22 bases between them. This CDR3 is built from 18 residues. The CDR3 nucleotides read TGTGCCAGCTCACCTATCGGCAGGGCGGTAGGCGGTCAAGAGACCCAGTACTTC. Protein sequence: CASSPIGRAVGGQETQYF.

The chain employs TRBV9 and TRBJ1-2; 10 positions agree with TRBD1. Looked up from germline, CDR1 is SGDLS and CDR2 is YYNGEE. Losses at the gene ends were 3 bases for V and 8 bases for J; bases not matched to a gene: 4. This CDR3 has 13 amino acids. Here the CDR3 reads CASSETGGEGYTF. In DNA form, the CDR3 reads TGTGCCAGCAGCGAGACAGGGGGCGAAGGCTACACCTTC.

This chain uses TRBV7-5 with TRBJ2-3; the table calls TRBD2, which could not be checked here. TRBV7-5 is noted as a pseudogene. The CDR3 extends over 17 amino acids. In DNA form, the CDR3 reads TGTGTCAGAAGCCACCGGGACTTACCGGACCTCACAGATACGCAGTATTTT. Protein product: CVRSHRDLPDLTDTQYF.

This chain connects TRBV19 to TRBJ1-1; D is possibly TRBD1 (5 bases). Trimming took off 4 bases at V and 2 bases at J, with 17 bases between the two ends. Germline CDR1 LNHDA, CDR2 SQIVND (reference sequence). CDR3 length: 16 residues. The CDR3 is CASSNNRIGFNTEAFF. Here the CDR3 DNA reads TGTGCCAGTAGTAATAACAGGATTGGGTTTAACACTGAAGCTTTCTTT.

This clone was found once. This chain uses TRBV5-1 with TRBJ2-2, with TRBD1 matching 7 bases. V trimming: 4 bases; J trimming: 1 base; junction bases outside the gene matches: 4. The germline V gene has CDR1 SGHRS and CDR2 YFSETQ. This CDR3 region has 15 residues. Here the CDR3 reads CASSGRDRNTGELFF. DNA of the CDR3: TGCGCCAGCAGCGGCCGGGACAGGAACACCGGGGAGCTGTTTTTT. The full variable domain, its missing parts supplied by reference TRBV5-1 and TRBJ2-2, is KAGVTQTPRYLIKTRGQQVTLSCSPISGHRSVSWYQQTPGQGLQFLFEYFSETQRNKGNFPGRFSGRQFSNSRSEMNVSTLELGDSALYLCASSGRDRNTGELFFGEGSRLTVL.

The chain couples TRBV25-1 to TRBJ1-1; D unresolved. The CDR3 contains 11 residues. V shed 7 bases and J shed 3 bases, with 6 bases lying between them. CDR1 and CDR2 from the germline V gene are MGHDK and SYGVNS. The CDR3 DNA reads as TGTGCCAGCACGAGATACACTGAAGCTTTCTTT. It is translated as CASTRYTEAFF.

The chain combines TRBV28 with TRBJ2-1; no definite D call. Germline loops: CDR1 MDHEN, CDR2 SYDVKM. The CDR3 length is 13 residues. Trimming took 2 bases from V and 7 from J, leaving 9 bases between them. As DNA, the CDR3 is TGTGCCAGCAGTTTAATCGGGTTTAATGAGCAGTTCTTC. This encodes CASSLIGFNEQFF. The whole variable domain, filled in from reference TRBV28 and TRBJ2-1, reads DVKVTQSSRYLVKRTGEKVFLECVQDMDHENMFWYRQDPGLGLRLIYFSYDVKMKEKGDIPEGYSVSREKKERFSLILESASTNQTSMYLCASSLIGFNEQFFGPGTRLTVL.

The rearrangement links TRBV4-1 to TRBJ1-2; D gene uncertain. This CDR3 is 16 amino acids long. The germline V gene encodes CDR1 MGHRA and CDR2 YSYEKL. The ends were cut back, 0 bases at V and 5 bases at J, with 16 bases in the middle. CDR3 sequence: CASSQDQGSRTYGYTF. The CDR3 nucleotides are TGCGCCAGCAGCCAAGATCAAGGGAGCCGAACTTATGGCTACACCTTC.

The gene calls are TRBV7-2 and TRBJ1-1, with D perhaps TRBD1 (6 bases). This CDR3 spans 13 amino acids. V lost 3 bases and J lost 7, with 12 bases in between. In germline, CDR1 is SGHTA, CDR2 FQGNSA. This CDR3 reads CASSFTTGREAFF. CDR3 DNA sequence: TGTGCCAGCAGCTTTACCACAGGGCGTGAAGCTTTCTTT.

The chain links TRBV3-1 (or the pseudogene TRBV3-2) to TRBJ1-5; D unresolved. V was clipped by 3 bases and J by 7 bases, with 7 bases between them. CDR3 size: 12 residues. Germline CDR1 and CDR2: LGHDT and YNNKEL (reference sequence). DNA for the CDR3: TGTGCCAGCAGCCACGAGGAACAGCCCCAGCATTTT. This sequence encodes CASSHEEQPQHF.

This clone has a single count. The chain is built from TRBV2 and TRBJ2-7; perhaps TRBD1 as D (5 bases). The CDR3 has 13 residues. Germline loops: CDR1 SNHLY, CDR2 FYNNEI. V lost 4 bases, J lost 3 bases, and 10 bases lay in between. The CDR3 bases are TGTGCCAGCAGTGGTGGGCAGGGCTACGAGCAGTACTTC. Translated, it gives CASSGGQGYEQYF.

J is TRBJ1-1 and V is TRBV7-9, with 7 bases matching TRBD1. Germline assignment: CDR1 SEHNR and CDR2 FQNEAQ (reference sequence). Unmatched junction bases numbered 5, after V lost 5 bases and J lost 2 bases. CDR3 length: 14 residues. CDR3: CASSTQGFNTEAFF. DNA of the CDR3: TGTGCCAGCAGCACACAGGGGTTTAACACTGAAGCTTTCTTT.

As DNA, the CDR3 is TGTGCCAGCAGCGAATGGGACAGCCTGGGTGAAAAACTGTTTTTT. This translates into CASSEWDSLGEKLFF. This chain connects TRBV9 to TRBJ1-4; TRBD1 aligns across 7 bases. V dropped 3 bases and J dropped 7; count of bases not matched to a gene: 9. There are 15 residues in the CDR3. The germline CDR1 and CDR2 sequences are SGDLS and YYNGEE.

This chain's CDR3 is CASSLMQGTRSPLHF. The CDR3 bases are TGTGCCAGCAGTTTGATGCAGGGAACACGGTCACCCCTCCACTTT. This chain connects TRBV7-2 to TRBJ1-6; D may be TRBD1 (5 bases). Germline CDR1 and CDR2: SGHTA and FQGNSA. V was clipped by 6 bases and J by 10 bases, with 19 bases between them. The CDR3 length is 15 residues. Variable domain in full (rest from reference TRBV7-2 and TRBJ1-6): GAGVSQSPSNKVTEKGKDVELRCDPISGHTALYWYRQSLGQGLEFLIYFQGNSAPDKSGLPSDRFSAERTGGSVSTLTIQRTQQEDSAVYLCASSLMQGTRSPLHFGNGTRLTVT.

The chain links TRBV27 to TRBJ1-1; D ambiguous. The germline gives CDR1 MNHEY, CDR2 SMNVEV (reference sequence). V was trimmed by 1 base and J by 1 base, leaving 4 bases between them. This CDR3 contains 13 residues. The CDR3 region has the DNA TGTGCCAGCAGTTTATACAGGAACACTGAAGCTTTCTTT. This codes for CASSLYRNTEAFF.

The J gene is TRBJ2-5, the V gene TRBV7-2; 7 bases are a match to TRBD1. V lost 2 bases, J lost 2 bases, and 8 bases stayed unmatched. The CDR3 sequence is 16 residues long. Germline loops: CDR1 SGHTA, CDR2 FQGNSA. The CDR3 spells CASSLSFGRGQETQYF. In DNA, the CDR3 is TGTGCCAGCAGCTTATCTTTCGGCAGGGGGCAAGAGACCCAGTACTTC.

This clone has a handful of counts. The junction does not match germline at one end; this may be a read error. The chain combines TRBV4-2 with TRBJ1-3; D is unresolved. The CDR3 sequence is 15 residues long. CDR1 is LGHNA and CDR2 is YNFKEQ in the germline V gene. The CDR3 loop reads CASSQDEGSRNTIYF. CDR3 nucleotides: TGTGCCAGCAGCCAAGATGAGGGCTCTAGAAACACCATATATTTT.

This clone was picked up one time. V usage is TRBV9 and J usage is TRBJ2-3; D possibly corresponds to TRBD2 (5 bases). The CDR3 covers 15 residues. Germline CDR1 SGDLS, CDR2 YYNGEE. The V end lost 2 bases, the J end lost 3 bases, and 13 bases lay between the germline ends. CDR3: CASSVLGVGTDTQYF. The CDR3 DNA reads TGTGCCAGCAGCGTCCTCGGGGTTGGGACAGATACGCAGTATTTT.

This clone was counted a single time. Here the CDR3 reads CASSPGTGGSPLHF. The CDR3 DNA reads as TGCGCCAGCAGCCCCGGGACAGGGGGATCACCCCTCCACTTT. The chain employs TRBV5-1 and TRBJ1-6; 11 bases are shared with TRBD1. V dropped 4 bases and J dropped 10; count of bases not matched to a gene: 4. The CDR3 is 14 residues long. Germline V lookup: CDR1 SGHRS, CDR2 YFSETQ.

This sequence joins TRBV3-1 (or the pseudogene TRBV3-2) and TRBJ2-5, with D possibly being TRBD1 (5 bases). CDR3 size: 11 residues. V was shortened by 1 base and J by 10 bases, with 7 bases between the two germline ends. Germline CDR1 is LGHDT and CDR2 is YNNKEL (reference sequence). The CDR3 DNA sequence: TGTGCCAGCAGCCAAGTTCAGGGCCAGTACTTC. Translation gives CASSQVQGQYF.

This clone has a single count. The V gene is TRBV4-1, the J gene TRBJ1-1; D remains unclear. The CDR3 extends over 14 amino acids. CDR1 MGHRA and CDR2 YSYEKL come from the germline V gene. The germline V and J ends were trimmed by 1 base and 0 bases, with 6 bases remaining between them. Here the CDR3 reads CASSQVSVNTEAFF. The CDR3 DNA reads as TGCGCCAGCAGCCAAGTATCTGTGAACACTGAAGCTTTCTTT.

This chain joins TRBV11-2 and TRBJ1-3; D unclear. V shed 4 bases and J shed 0 bases, with 10 bases lying between them. Per germline, CDR1 SGHAT and CDR2 FQNNGV. The CDR3 is made up of 15 amino acids. The CDR3 loop reads CASSYEVSSGNTIYF. The DNA for the CDR3 is TGTGCCAGCAGCTATGAAGTGAGCTCTGGAAACACCATATATTTT. The whole variable domain, filled in from reference TRBV11-2 and TRBJ1-3, reads EAGVAQSPRYKIIEKRQSVAFWCNPISGHATLYWYQQILGQGPKLLIQFQNNGVVDDSQLPKDRFSAERLKGVDSTLKIQPAKLEDSAVYLCASSYEVSSGNTIYFGEGSWLTVV.

V is TRBV4-1 and J is TRBJ2-3, with a weak D call TRBD2 (5 bases). CDR3 size: 14 residues. Germline V gene sequence: CDR1 MGHRA, CDR2 YSYEKL. Trimming removed 4 bases at V and 6 bases at J, with 14 bases between. Written as DNA, the CDR3 is TGCGCCAGCAGCCGGACTGGGGTGGCGGATACGCAGTATTTT. This codes for CASSRTGVADTQYF.